The 32 T cell receptor beta chains presented below share a single source sample, sequenced in a study of shared clonotypes between healthy human individuals. The data were produced by immunoSEQ multiplex PCR, yet TCRdb's version contains in-frame clones alone and is incomplete. The profile shows nearly 1,000,000 clones, more than 75% of them singletons. The sample was memory CD4+ T cells sorted from blood. Subset specified: CD45RA-negative fraction. All receptors come from a man younger than 35 in good health.

The chain is built from TRBV19 and TRBJ2-6; unclear D gene. Germline V CDR1 and CDR2: LNHDA, SQIVND (reference sequence). This CDR3 is built from 14 residues. V lost 10 bases and J lost 4, with 14 bases in between. This CDR3 is CATKEAPGANVLTF. CDR3 DNA: TGTGCCACTAAAGAGGCTCCAGGGGCCAACGTCCTGACTTTC.

The chain uses TRBV7-8 and TRBJ1-1; TRBD1 might be the D (6 bases). The CDR3 runs to 16 residues. The germline V and J ends were trimmed by 1 base and 3 bases, with 15 bases remaining between them. CDR1 is SGHVS, CDR2 FQNEAQ, per germline. The CDR3 region has the DNA TGTGCCAGCAGCTTAGAGGTCTGGACAGACTACACTGAAGCTTTCTTT. It yields the protein CASSLEVWTDYTEAFF. Full variable domain (remainder filled in from reference TRBV7-8 and TRBJ1-1): GAGVSQSPRYKVAKRGQDVALRCDPISGHVSLFWYQQALGQGPEFLTYFQNEAQLDKSGLPSDRFFAERPEGSVSTLKIQRTQQEDSAVYLCASSLEVWTDYTEAFFGQGTRLTVV.

The chain has TRBV5-1 and TRBJ1-6; 7 positions agree with TRBD1. CDR1 is SGHRS, CDR2 YFSETQ, per germline. The ends lost 2 bases at V and 7 bases at J; junction bases unmatched: 3. This CDR3 comprises 14 residues. For the CDR3, the DNA is TGCGCCAGCAGCTTTGACAGGGTCAATTCACCCCTCCACTTT. The encoded protein is CASSFDRVNSPLHF.

This chain joins TRBV25-1 and TRBJ2-1, with no clear D. The V end was cut by 2 bases, the J end by 4 bases, with 3 bases between. This CDR3 contains 12 residues. Germline lookup yields CDR1 MGHDK and CDR2 SYGVNS. CDR3: CASSELYNEQFF. The CDR3 region has the DNA TGTGCCAGCAGTGAACTTTACAATGAGCAGTTCTTC.

The V gene is TRBV5-3, the J gene TRBJ2-3; D is unclear. TRBV5-3 counts as an open reading frame of uncertain function. The CDR3 runs 15 residues. V dropped 1 base and J dropped 6 bases, with 15 bases sitting between them. DNA of the CDR3: TGTGCCAGAAGCTTGTTTCGAACCAGCATCGATACGCAGTATTTT. Translation gives CARSLFRTSIDTQYF.

The chain combines TRBV5-6 with TRBJ2-7; unclear D gene. V was shortened by 1 base and J by 7 bases, with 9 bases between the two germline ends. Per the germline V gene, CDR1 is SGHDT and CDR2 is YYEEEE. The CDR3 contains 12 residues. In nucleotides, the CDR3 is TGTGCCAGCAGCTTGAGGCCGGCTGAGCAGTACTTC. Residues: CASSLRPAEQYF.

The chain is built from TRBV27 and TRBJ2-7; no definite D call. V was pared by 5 bases and J by 5 bases, with 22 bases between. The CDR3 is 16 amino acids. Germline CDR1 and CDR2: MNHEY and SMNVEV (reference sequence). CDR3 sequence (DNA): TGTGCCAGCAGTCCCCTGCGCAACGGGCCCTATCACGAGCAGTACTTC. Its protein is CASSPLRNGPYHEQYF.

The rearrangement links TRBV6-6 to TRBJ1-3; D perhaps matches TRBD1 (5 bases). This CDR3 spans 15 amino acids. Per germline, CDR1 MNHNY and CDR2 SVGAGI (reference sequence). Trimming took off 2 bases at V and 4 bases at J, with 12 bases between the two ends. The CDR3 sequence: CASSYDSFSGNTIYF. The CDR3 DNA reads as TGTGCCAGCAGTTACGACAGCTTCTCAGGAAACACCATATATTTT.

This chain links TRBV7-2 with TRBJ2-5, with 7 bases aligning to TRBD2. This CDR3 has 15 residues. Germline assignment: CDR1 SGHTA and CDR2 FQGNSA. V lost 5 bases and J lost 0; bases outside the gene matches: 6. The DNA of the CDR3 is TGTGCCAGCAGCGTCGTGGCGGGGGACCAAGAGACCCAGTACTTC. Amino acids: CASSVVAGDQETQYF.

This clone has ten or more counts. J is TRBJ1-1 and V is TRBV28; possible D gene TRBD1, 5 bases. The CDR3 covers 22 residues. The germline V gene has CDR1 MDHEN and CDR2 SYDVKM. The V end lost 6 bases, the J end lost 1 base, and 36 bases lay between the germline ends. CDR3 sequence (DNA): TGTGCCAGCAGCACCCGGGTGAATGCATACTCGACAGCCGAGAGGCGGAACACTGAAGCTTTCTTT. As protein: CASSTRVNAYSTAERRNTEAFF.

This clone came up a few times. Other DNA variants within this sample encode the same CDR3. V gene TRBV5-1 combines with J gene TRBJ1-4; 8 positions agree with TRBD1. The CDR3 contains 14 residues. CDR1 SGHRS and CDR2 YFSETQ come from the germline V gene. The V and J ends lost 4 bases and 5 bases, in that order; junction bases with no gene match: 4. The CDR3 DNA is TGCGCCAGCAGCACGGGGACAGGCAATGAAAAACTGTTTTTT. This gives the protein CASSTGTGNEKLFF.

The J gene is TRBJ2-7, the V gene TRBV27; 8 bases map to TRBD2. The V and J ends lost 7 bases and 5 bases, in that order; junction bases with no gene match: 16. There are 16 residues in the CDR3. Germline V CDR1 and CDR2: MNHEY, SMNVEV (reference sequence). The CDR3 sequence: CASTMVTAGGLNEQYF. The CDR3 DNA reads TGTGCCAGCACCATGGTGACGGCGGGAGGTTTGAACGAGCAGTACTTC.

Of note for this clone: Other DNA sequences within the sample encode an identical CDR3. This chain joins TRBV7-9 and TRBJ2-3; the D gene is possibly TRBD1 (6 bases). The CDR3 covers 16 residues. With 2 bases removed from V and 1 base from J, the gap between germline ends came to 13 bases. CDR1 SEHNR and CDR2 FQNEAQ come from the germline V gene (reference sequence). The CDR3 protein is CASSLTGGRGTDTQYF. Here the CDR3 DNA reads TGTGCCAGCAGCTTAACTGGGGGCCGGGGCACAGATACGCAGTATTTT.

The V call is TRBV4-1, the J call TRBJ1-1; possibly TRBD1 for D (5 bases). Germline V gives CDR1 MGHRA, CDR2 YSYEKL. There are 13 residues in the CDR3. With 8 bases removed from V and 4 bases from J, the gap between germline ends came to 14 bases. In DNA form, the CDR3 reads TGCGCCAGCCGCCCCGCGGGGGGCACTGAAGCTTTCTTT. Translation: CASRPAGGTEAFF.

This clone was detected a few times. The chain joins TRBV29-1 to TRBJ2-5, with TRBD1 matching 8 bases. The CDR3 contains 14 residues. Germline lookup yields CDR1 SQVTM and CDR2 ANQGSEA. The trim removed 4 bases at V and 5 bases at J, leaving 9 bases unmatched. The CDR3 loop is CSVVRDRGGETQYF. The CDR3 DNA is TGCAGCGTTGTCAGAGACAGGGGAGGCGAGACCCAGTACTTC.

This chain uses TRBV2 with TRBJ1-6; TRBD1 agrees at 8 bases. The CDR3 has 19 amino acids. The germline V gene encodes CDR1 SNHLY and CDR2 FYNNEI. The junction had 10 bases not matched to a gene; V was cut back by 3 bases and J by 0 bases. The CDR3 protein is CASSDPDREISSYNSPLHF. CDR3 bases: TGTGCCAGCAGTGATCCGGACAGGGAGATAAGCTCCTATAATTCACCCCTCCACTTT. Full variable domain (missing parts from reference TRBV2 and TRBJ1-6): EPEVTQTPSHQVTQMGQEVILRCVPISNHLYFYWYRQILGQKVEFLVSFYNNEISEKSEIFDDQFSVERPDGSNFTLKIRSTKLEDSAMYFCASSDPDREISSYNSPLHFGNGTRLTVT.

J is TRBJ2-1 and V is TRBV15, with TRBD1 matching over 7 bases. J gave up 2 bases and V 0 bases, and 1 base lay outside the gene matches. The germline V gene has CDR1 LNHNV and CDR2 YYDKDF (reference sequence). The CDR3 has 15 residues. Here the CDR3 DNA reads TGTGCCACCAGCAGAGATCAGGGGGCCTACAATGAGCAGTTCTTC. Protein product: CATSRDQGAYNEQFF. Together with reference TRBV15 and TRBJ2-1, the CDR3 gives the full variable domain: DAMVIQNPRYQVTQFGKPVTLSCSQTLNHNVMYWYQQKSSQAPKLLFHYYDKDFNNEADTPDNFQSRRPNTSFCFLDIRSPGLGDTAMYLCATSRDQGAYNEQFFGPGTRLTVL.

With respect to this clone: The identical CDR3 is also encoded by other nucleotide sequences in the sample. The J gene is TRBJ1-1, the V gene TRBV5-1; D unclear. CDR3 size: 13 residues. CDR1 SGHRS and CDR2 YFSETQ come from the germline V gene. V was shortened by 4 bases and J by 2 bases, with 9 bases between the two germline ends. The CDR3 region has the DNA TGCGCCAGCAGCCTCCGGGGTAACACTGAAGCTTTCTTT. Its protein is CASSLRGNTEAFF.

This clone showed up just once. The genes are TRBV28 and TRBJ1-6; D is uncertain. The CDR3 sequence is 15 residues long. The V and J ends lost 7 bases and 7 bases respectively, with 17 bases between them. CDR1 MDHEN and CDR2 SYDVKM come from the germline V gene. CDR3 DNA sequence: TGTGCCAGCATCATGGCGACGACCAGAAATTCACCCCTCCACTTT. Encoded protein: CASIMATTRNSPLHF.

The chain links TRBV19 to TRBJ1-5; D may be TRBD1 (5 bases). CDR1 and CDR2 (germline): LNHDA, SQIVND (reference sequence). The V end was cut by 8 bases, the J end by 4 bases, with 12 bases between. This CDR3 spans 13 amino acids. This CDR3 is CASGGTANQPQHF. CDR3 DNA sequence: TGTGCCAGTGGAGGGACGGCTAATCAGCCCCAGCATTTT.

The V and J genes are TRBV19 and TRBJ2-6; D possibly corresponds to TRBD2 (6 bases). The CDR3 is 15 amino acids. Germline V gives CDR1 LNHDA, CDR2 SQIVND (reference sequence). Between the trimmed V and J ends, which lost 4 bases and 2 bases, there was a span of 9 bases. The CDR3 reads CASSTLAAGANVLTF. CDR3 nucleotide sequence: TGTGCCAGTAGTACCTTAGCGGCTGGGGCCAACGTCCTGACTTTC.

The gene calls are TRBV5-4 and TRBJ2-3; 10 nucleotides align to TRBD2. The CDR3 sequence is 18 residues long. With V trimmed by 5 bases and J by 4 bases, 16 bases remained unmatched. Per germline, CDR1 SGHNT and CDR2 YYREEE (reference sequence). The CDR3 loop reads CASRDERGTSGDSDTQYF. For the CDR3, the DNA is TGTGCCAGCAGGGACGAAAGGGGAACTAGCGGGGATTCAGATACGCAGTATTTT.

This clone was found many times. This rearrangement joins TRBV4-1 to TRBJ1-2, with D perhaps TRBD1 (5 bases). With 1 base removed from V and 2 bases from J, the gap between germline ends came to 23 bases. The CDR3 runs 19 residues. Per germline, CDR1 MGHRA and CDR2 YSYEKL. The CDR3 DNA reads as TGCGCCAGCAGCCAAGTCCCAGGGATGGGTTCCTTTACCAACTATGGCTACACCTTC. It translates to CASSQVPGMGSFTNYGYTF.

The chain employs TRBV6-5 and TRBJ1-1; D unclear. This CDR3 spans 12 amino acids. Germline V gene sequence: CDR1 MNHEY, CDR2 SVGAGI. V was shortened by 5 bases and J by 2 bases, with 6 bases between the two germline ends. CDR3 coding DNA: TGTGCCAGCAGTGTACTCAACACTGAAGCTTTCTTT. Protein sequence: CASSVLNTEAFF.

This chain joins TRBV5-1 and TRBJ1-1; D unclear. The CDR3 has 13 amino acids. The V end lost 7 bases, the J end lost 1 base, and 11 bases lay between the germline ends. Germline CDR1 SGHRS, CDR2 YFSETQ. In DNA, the CDR3 is TGCGCCAGCTGTAGCTCAGGGAACACTGAAGCTTTCTTT. This translates into CASCSSGNTEAFF.

This clone was observed a single time. The chain is built from TRBV5-8 and TRBJ2-5; 12 nucleotides agree with TRBD2. Germline values: CDR1 SGHTS, CDR2 YDEGEE. J gave up 3 bases and V 2 bases, and 2 bases lay outside the gene matches. The CDR3 totals 15 residues. The CDR3 here is CASSFRLAGEETQYF. The CDR3 DNA reads TGTGCCAGCAGCTTCCGACTAGCGGGAGAAGAGACCCAGTACTTC.

This clone showed up just a few times. The chain joins TRBV5-6 to TRBJ2-5; D gene unclear. Germline loops: CDR1 SGHDT, CDR2 YYEEEE. The CDR3 has 14 amino acids. V lost 2 bases and J 6 bases, leaving 14 bases between the germline ends. The CDR3 nucleotides are TGTGCCAGCAGCTTCACAGAAACCTTGAAGACCCAGTACTTC. Its protein is CASSFTETLKTQYF.

The rearrangement joins TRBV30 to TRBJ1-2, with 8 bases fitting TRBD1. The CDR3 contains 14 residues. V was clipped by 0 bases and J by 6 bases; unmatched bases: 6. Germline CDR1 reads GTSNPN; CDR2 reads SVGIG (reference sequence). CDR3: CAWSVPGQEDGYTF. The CDR3 region has the DNA TGTGCCTGGAGTGTCCCGGGACAGGAGGATGGCTACACCTTC.

The chain has TRBV18 and TRBJ2-7; no reliable D call. The CDR3 is 14 amino acids. Germline assignment: CDR1 KGHSH and CDR2 LQKENI. The V gene lost 6 bases and the J gene lost 6 bases, with 18 bases spanning the gap. CDR3 in DNA: TGTGCCAGCTCCTTGTGCGGAATAGAGTGCGAGCAGTACTTC. It translates to CASSLCGIECEQYF.

The chain has TRBV7-2 and TRBJ1-2; D unresolved. From germline, CDR1 is SGHTA and CDR2 FQGNSA. Trimming cost V 2 bases and J 5 bases, with 12 bases left between them. CDR3 length equals 14 residues. CDR3 residues: CASSLPRTAYGYTF. The CDR3 region has the DNA TGTGCCAGCAGCTTACCCCGGACGGCTTATGGCTACACCTTC.

This clone was detected ten times or more. The chain joins TRBV11-2 to TRBJ1-6; possible D gene TRBD1, 5 bases. Trimming cost V 5 bases and J 8 bases, with 10 bases left between them. The CDR3 loop spans 13 amino acids. In germline, CDR1 is SGHAT, CDR2 FQNNGV. CDR3 nucleotides: TGTGCCAGCAGCCGGGGAGGGGATTCACCCCTCCACTTT. As protein: CASSRGGDSPLHF.

The chain uses TRBV7-2 and TRBJ2-7; no firm D call. The V gene's germline CDR1 is SGHTA and CDR2 FQGNSA. The germline V and J ends were trimmed by 8 bases and 2 bases, with 7 bases remaining between them. The CDR3 is 11 residues long. The CDR3 protein is CASYETYEQYF. CDR3 nucleotides: TGTGCCAGCTATGAGACCTACGAGCAGTACTTC.